This TCR beta chain was identified in a study of blood T cell repertoires in COVID-19. Study in general: T cells, B-cell-depleted T cells, or PBMCs provided the cDNA or gDNA that served as material.

Germline CDR1 MNHEY, CDR2 SVGAGI. This CDR3 region has 15 residues. Trimming removed 6 bases from V and 7 bases from J; junction bases left unmatched: 6. Original processing methods: Amplification of reference gene primers provided the estimated nucleated cell counts. Profiled with immunoSEQ multiplex PCR; TCRdb holds only in-frame clones, not every one. The D gene and trimming were derived from the DNA, and the V and J assignments and clone size from that table. The sample lists about 38,000 clones, nearly 90% seen once, with around 25% in the top ten. The receptor comes from a man aged 55 to 69 with active or convalescent COVID-19. Material for sequencing was peripheral blood. V gene TRBV6-5 combines with J gene TRBJ2-1; 13 positions agree with TRBD2. CDR3 sequence: CASRETSGRINEQFF. Here the CDR3 DNA reads TGTGCCAGCAGGGAGACTAGCGGGAGGATTAATGAGCAGTTCTTC.